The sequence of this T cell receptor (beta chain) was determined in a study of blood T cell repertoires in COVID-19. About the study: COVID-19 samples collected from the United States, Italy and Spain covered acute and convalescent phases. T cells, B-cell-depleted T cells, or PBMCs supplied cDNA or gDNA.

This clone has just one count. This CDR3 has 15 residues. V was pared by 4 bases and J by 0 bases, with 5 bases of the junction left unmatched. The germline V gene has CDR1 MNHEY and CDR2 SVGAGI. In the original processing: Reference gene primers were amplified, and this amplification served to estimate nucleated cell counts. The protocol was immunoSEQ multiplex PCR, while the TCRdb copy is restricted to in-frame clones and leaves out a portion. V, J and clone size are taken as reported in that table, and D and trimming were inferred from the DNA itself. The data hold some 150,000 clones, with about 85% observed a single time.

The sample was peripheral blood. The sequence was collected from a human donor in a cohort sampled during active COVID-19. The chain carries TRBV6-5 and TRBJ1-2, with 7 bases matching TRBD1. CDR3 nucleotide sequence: TGTGCCAGCAGTTCCCCAGGGGGTCCTAACTATGGCTACACCTTC. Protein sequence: CASSSPGGPNYGYTF.